The text below deals with one T cell receptor beta chain. Its antigen is not known. This sample was taken from a study of long-term antiretroviral therapy in people with HIV. Samples were assayed with immunoSEQ v3.0 at survey level. The protocol was immunoSEQ multiplex PCR, while the TCRdb copy is restricted to in-frame clones and leaves out a portion. The sample lists about 33,000 clones; 95% to 97% were seen once. Study conclusions and caveats: Pre-ART expanded TRB clones stayed dominant throughout, though often decreasing after ART. Post-ART samples showed increased diversity that remained below transplant donor control levels. Whereas controls had wider CDR3 length ranges, HIV repertoires had narrower ones.

Specimens carried about 0.85-10 million cryopreserved PBMC before DNA extraction. V shed 0 bases and J shed 1 base, with 11 bases lying between them. Germline CDR1 reads SGHDT; CDR2 reads YYEEEE. The length of the CDR3 is 16 residues. The input for sequencing was unsorted PBMCs, taken approximately 6.8 years after starting antiretroviral therapy. The source is a man under 40 with HIV. The rearrangement uses TRBV5-6 and TRBJ1-5; possible D gene TRBD1, 5 bases. The CDR3 DNA follows: TGTGCCAGCAGCTTGGCAGGGTCTCTCAGCAATCAGCCCCAGCATTTT. This translates into CASSLAGSLSNQPQHF.